Below are 30 T cell receptor beta chains sequenced from a single sample in a study of control samples from healthy donors and cancer patients. The table came from immunoSEQ multiplex PCR; TCRdb's copy has only in-frame clones and leaves some out. The profile shows around 150,000 clones, about 94% of them singletons. Sequencing was performed on PBMCs. These receptors originate from a man between 60 and 75 years old with colorectal cancer.

This clone has just one count. The chain's CDR3 is CASSYHKVLAEAFF. CDR3 nucleotide sequence: TGTGCCAGCAGTTACCACAAGGTCTTAGCTGAAGCTTTCTTT. The chain has TRBV6-5 and TRBJ1-1; D call uncertain. The CDR3 consists of 14 residues. Trimming took off 2 bases at V and 6 bases at J, with 13 bases between the two ends. From germline, CDR1 is MNHEY and CDR2 SVGAGI.

CDR3 region: CASSPGLAEQYF. CDR3 DNA: TGTGCCAGCAGCCCAGGACTAGCGGAGCAGTACTTC. The V call is TRBV5-4, the J call TRBJ2-7; 9 bases match TRBD2. V was clipped by 4 bases and J by 7 bases; unmatched bases: 3. CDR1 is SGHNT and CDR2 is YYREEE in the germline V gene (reference sequence). CDR3 length: 12 residues. Supplemented by reference TRBV5-4 and TRBJ2-7, the full variable domain reads ETGVTQSPTHLIKTRGQQVTLRCSSQSGHNTVSWYQQALGQGPQFIFQYYREEENGRGNFPPRFSGLQFPNYSSELNVNALELDDSALYLCASSPGLAEQYFGPGTRLTVT.

V usage is TRBV28 and J usage is TRBJ1-5; 7 bases fit TRBD1. The CDR3 contains 15 residues. J was trimmed by 2 bases and V by 6 bases; bases with no gene match: 7. In germline, CDR1 is MDHEN, CDR2 SYDVKM. The CDR3 is CASSKDRLGNQPQHF. The CDR3 nucleotides are TGTGCCAGCAGCAAGGACAGGTTAGGCAATCAGCCCCAGCATTTT.

The rearrangement uses TRBV2 and TRBJ1-5; 7 bases map to TRBD1. J gave up 3 bases and V 8 bases, and 7 bases lay outside the gene matches. CDR3 length: 14 residues. CDR1 and CDR2 (germline): SNHLY, FYNNEI. The CDR3 nucleotides read TGTGCCAGCTCTCAGGGACAGTCCAATCAGCCCCAGCATTTT. It translates to CASSQGQSNQPQHF. Together with reference TRBV2 and TRBJ1-5, the CDR3 gives the full variable domain: EPEVTQTPSHQVTQMGQEVILRCVPISNHLYFYWYRQILGQKVEFLVSFYNNEISEKSEIFDDQFSVERPDGSNFTLKIRSTKLEDSAMYFCASSQGQSNQPQHFGDGTRLSIL.

The rearrangement links TRBV7-8 to TRBJ1-5; D call uncertain. Germline values: CDR1 SGHVS, CDR2 FQNEAQ. This CDR3 is 16 amino acids long. V dropped 4 bases and J dropped 0 bases, with 13 bases sitting between them. In nucleotides, the CDR3 is TGTGCCAGCAGCTCCAAGATCAGGTATAGCAATCAGCCCCAGCATTTT. Residues: CASSSKIRYSNQPQHF.

The chain employs TRBV10-3 and TRBJ1-2; possibly TRBD1 for D (6 bases). This CDR3 is 13 amino acids long. Germline V gene data show CDR1 as ENHRY and CDR2 as SYGVKD. Trimming removed 4 bases from V and 1 base from J, with 7 bases in between. In nucleotides, the CDR3 is TGTGCCATCAGTGGCAGGGGTAACTATGGCTACACCTTC. Its translation is CAISGRGNYGYTF.

This sequence joins TRBV27 and TRBJ2-2, with D tentatively TRBD1 (6 bases). The germline CDR1 and CDR2 sequences are MNHEY and SMNVEV (reference sequence). V was clipped by 6 bases and J by 1 base, with 12 bases between them. The CDR3 totals 15 residues. The CDR3 spells CASRPPTGNTGELFF. For the CDR3, the DNA is TGTGCCAGCAGGCCTCCGACAGGGAACACCGGGGAGCTGTTTTTT.

This rearrangement joins TRBV5-6 to TRBJ1-2; maybe TRBD1 (6 bases). Germline CDR1 reads SGHDT; CDR2 reads YYEEEE. V was clipped by 2 bases and J by 8 bases, with 13 bases between them. This CDR3 has 13 residues. Here the CDR3 DNA reads TGTGCCAGCAGCTTAGGGGGGCCCTACGGCTACACCTTC. Encoded protein: CASSLGGPYGYTF.

The gene calls are TRBV5-6 and TRBJ2-1; maybe TRBD2 (6 bases). Germline V gene data show CDR1 as SGHDT and CDR2 as YYEEEE. This CDR3 has 16 amino acids. V lost 3 bases to trimming and J lost 15 bases, with 28 bases between them. The CDR3 sequence is CASSWWYSGEAPRMFF. CDR3 nucleotides: TGTGCCAGCAGCTGGTGGTATAGCGGAGAAGCTCCTAGGATGTTCTTC.

This clone has a single count. V usage is TRBV4-1 and J usage is TRBJ1-1, with unresolved D. CDR1 is MGHRA, CDR2 YSYEKL, per germline. The CDR3 covers 12 residues. V was trimmed by 3 bases and J by 1 base, leaving 3 bases between them. The CDR3 DNA sequence: TGCGCCAGCAGCCAGGGGAACACTGAAGCTTTCTTT. Translating it yields CASSQGNTEAFF.

This clone came up once. This rearrangement joins TRBV29-1 to TRBJ1-2; no definite D call. The CDR3 is 11 residues long. V gave up 7 bases and J gave up 2 bases, with 8 bases separating them. Germline CDR1 SQVTM, CDR2 ANQGSEA. The CDR3 coding sequence is TGCAGCGCCGAAGGCAACTATGGCTACACCTTC. Translated, it gives CSAEGNYGYTF.

This clone occurred once. CDR3 sequence (DNA): TGTGCCAGCAGCCAAGCTATCTGGGCGCAGTATTTT. Its translation: CASSQAIWAQYF. The chain joins TRBV3-1 (or the pseudogene TRBV3-2) to TRBJ2-3; D ambiguous. This CDR3 has 12 amino acids. The V gene lost 1 base and the J gene lost 10 bases, with 9 bases spanning the gap. Germline V gene sequence: CDR1 LGHDT, CDR2 YNNKEL (reference sequence).

The V call is TRBV5-1, the J call TRBJ2-5; D possibly corresponds to TRBD2 (5 bases). V lost 4 bases, J lost 0 bases, and 7 bases lay in between. Germline loops: CDR1 SGHRS, CDR2 YFSETQ. This CDR3 comprises 13 residues. The CDR3: CASSEGNQETQYF. In DNA, the CDR3 is TGCGCCAGCAGCGAGGGAAACCAAGAGACCCAGTACTTC.

The rearrangement joins TRBV10-1 to TRBJ2-3, with D possibly TRBD2 on 6 matching bases. Germline V CDR1 and CDR2: WNHNN, SYGVQD (reference sequence). V was pared by 5 bases and J by 3 bases, with 9 bases between. This CDR3 is built from 13 residues. CDR3 nucleotides: TGCGCCAGCAGTTTTAGCGGAACAGATACGCAGTATTTT. Translated, it gives CASSFSGTDTQYF.

The CDR3 here is CASSLEPTYEQYF. Written as DNA, the CDR3 is TGTGCCAGCAGCTTAGAACCAACCTACGAGCAGTACTTC. The chain couples TRBV11-3 to TRBJ2-7, with D uncertain. This CDR3 region has 13 residues. Per germline, CDR1 SGHNT and CDR2 YENEEA. With 0 bases removed from V and 2 bases from J, the gap between germline ends came to 5 bases. The entire variable domain, with the rest obtained from reference TRBV11-3 and TRBJ2-7, is as follows: EAGVVQSPRYKIIEKKQPVAFWCNPISGHNTLYWYLQNLGQGPELLIRYENEEAVDDSQLPKDRFSAERLKGVDSTLKIQPAELGDSAVYLCASSLEPTYEQYFGPGTRLTVT.

The chain carries TRBV27 and TRBJ1-1, with 9 bases lining up with TRBD1. CDR3 length: 13 residues. J lost 6 bases, V lost 6 bases, and 5 bases had no gene match. Germline-derived CDR1 and CDR2 are MNHEY and SMNVEV (reference sequence). CDR3 nucleotides: TGTGCCAGCAGACTACAGGGGGCGGCTGAAGCTTTCTTT. Translation: CASRLQGAAEAFF.

The chain carries TRBV7-2 and TRBJ1-6; D ambiguous. The CDR3 extends over 16 amino acids. The V gene lost 5 bases and the J gene lost 7 bases, with 18 bases spanning the gap. The germline CDR1 and CDR2 sequences are SGHTA and FQGNSA. The DNA of the CDR3 is TGTGCCAGCAGCCCTCGGGCAAGTTGGCCAAATTCACCCCTCCACTTT. Encoded protein: CASSPRASWPNSPLHF.

V and J are TRBV7-2 and TRBJ2-1; perhaps TRBD2 as D (6 bases). The germline CDR1 and CDR2 sequences are SGHTA and FQGNSA. The CDR3 covers 14 residues. V lost 1 base, J lost 8 bases, and 12 bases lay in between. DNA of the CDR3: TGTGCCAGCAGCTTAGGCGGGGCCGCATATGAGCAGTTCTTC. Translated: CASSLGGAAYEQFF.

The rearrangement uses TRBV2 and TRBJ1-3; 9 bases align to TRBD1. The ends lost 5 bases at V and 0 bases at J; junction bases unmatched: 2. CDR3 length: 15 amino acids. CDR1 and CDR2 from the germline V gene are SNHLY and FYNNEI. In nucleotides, the CDR3 is TGTGCCAGCAGTCAGGACAGGGGCTCTGGAAACACCATATATTTT. Translated: CASSQDRGSGNTIYF.

The gene calls are TRBV6-5 and TRBJ1-2; 7 bases align to TRBD1. Germline V gene data show CDR1 as MNHEY and CDR2 as SVGAGI. CDR3 length: 13 residues. The junction had 1 base not matched to a gene; V was cut back by 2 bases and J by 4 bases. CDR3 in DNA: TGTGCCAGCAGTTACCCAGGGGGCTATGGCTACACCTTC. This codes for CASSYPGGYGYTF.

The chain links TRBV28 to TRBJ2-1; 13 bases match TRBD2. The CDR3 contains 16 residues. Germline CDR1 is MDHEN and CDR2 is SYDVKM. V was clipped by 1 base and J by 7 bases; unmatched bases: 4. CDR3 in DNA: TGTGCCAGCAGTTTATCACTAGCGGGGGGGCTAAATGAGCAGTTCTTC. This translates into CASSLSLAGGLNEQFF.

The chain combines TRBV5-4 with TRBJ1-2; a weak D match, TRBD1 (5 bases). CDR3 length: 16 amino acids. The germline gives CDR1 SGHNT, CDR2 YYREEE (reference sequence). Deletions cut 2 bases from V and 4 bases from J, with 18 bases between. The CDR3 loop reads CASSLYSLAGGYGYTF. In nucleotides, the CDR3 is TGTGCCAGCAGCTTATACAGCCTCGCCGGGGGCTATGGCTACACCTTC.

This chain connects TRBV13 to TRBJ2-7; D may match TRBD1 or TRBD2 (5 bases each). V was shortened by 5 bases and J by 12 bases, with 20 bases between the two germline ends. The germline CDR1 and CDR2 sequences are PRHDT and FYEKMQ (reference sequence). The CDR3 is made up of 13 amino acids. CDR3 residues: CASSPHPGPYTYF. The CDR3 DNA is TGTGCCAGCAGCCCTCACCCGGGGCCCTATACGTACTTC.

This clone was observed a few times. This CDR3 reads CASSLSRESYGYTF. Here the CDR3 DNA reads TGTGCCAGCAGCCTATCCAGGGAGAGCTATGGCTACACCTTC. The chain uses TRBV11-2 and TRBJ1-2; D possibly corresponds to TRBD1 (5 bases). Between the trimmed V and J ends, which lost 5 bases and 4 bases, there was a span of 14 bases. Germline lookup yields CDR1 SGHAT and CDR2 FQNNGV. The CDR3 runs to 14 residues.

CDR3 protein: CASSEGVVNEQFF. CDR3 nucleotides: TGTGCCAGCAGTGAAGGGGTAGTCAATGAGCAGTTCTTC. This chain uses TRBV6-4 with TRBJ2-1; TRBD1 might be the D (5 bases). This CDR3 is built from 13 residues. Germline assignment: CDR1 MRHNA and CDR2 SNTAGT. Trimming pared 3 bases from V and 6 bases from J, leaving 9 bases between.

The V call is TRBV2, the J call TRBJ2-5, with D uncertain. Germline loops: CDR1 SNHLY, CDR2 FYNNEI. V was trimmed by 3 bases and J by 7 bases, leaving 12 bases between them. The CDR3 has 13 residues. CDR3 region: CASSERFEATQYF. CDR3 DNA sequence: TGTGCCAGCAGTGAGAGGTTCGAGGCGACCCAGTACTTC.

The chain uses TRBV6-2 or TRBV6-3 and TRBJ1-5; D uncertain. In germline, CDR1 is MNHEY, CDR2 SVGEGT. V lost 2 bases and J 4 bases, leaving 12 bases between the germline ends. This CDR3 spans 15 amino acids. This CDR3 reads CASSYTVEANQPQHF. CDR3 nucleotides: TGTGCCAGCAGTTACACAGTGGAGGCGAATCAGCCCCAGCATTTT.

V and J are TRBV24-1 and TRBJ1-1; 9 bases map to TRBD1. V lost 5 bases to trimming and J lost 3 bases; unmatched junction nucleotides: 6. The CDR3 is made up of 15 amino acids. The germline gives CDR1 KGHDR, CDR2 SFDVKD. The CDR3 nucleotides read TGTGCCACCAGTGGGACAGGGGAAGAGGACACTGAAGCTTTCTTT. Residues: CATSGTGEEDTEAFF.

CDR3 in DNA: TGTGCCAGCAGTCCCATGCTTGGCAGGGTATCTCGTAGCCCTGAAGCTTTCTTT. It is translated as CASSPMLGRVSRSPEAFF. The chain links TRBV27 to TRBJ1-1, with D maybe TRBD1 (5 bases). The CDR3 has 18 residues. Between the trimmed V and J ends, which lost 5 bases and 6 bases, there was a span of 28 bases. Germline CDR1 and CDR2: MNHEY and SMNVEV (reference sequence).

This chain joins TRBV7-9 and TRBJ1-3; D gene uncertain. Germline loops: CDR1 SEHNR, CDR2 FQNEAQ (reference sequence). With 1 base removed from V and 0 bases from J, the gap between germline ends came to 7 bases. The CDR3 runs to 15 residues. CDR3 protein: CASSLDWSSGNTIYF. The CDR3 DNA reads TGTGCCAGCAGCTTAGACTGGAGCTCTGGAAACACCATATATTTT. Combining the CDR3 with reference TRBV7-9 and TRBJ1-3 gives the whole variable domain DTGVSQNPRHKITKRGQNVTFRCDPISEHNRLYWYRQTLGQGPEFLTYFQNEAQLEKSRLLSDRFSAERPKGSFSTLEIQRTEQGDSAMYLCASSLDWSSGNTIYFGEGSWLTVV.